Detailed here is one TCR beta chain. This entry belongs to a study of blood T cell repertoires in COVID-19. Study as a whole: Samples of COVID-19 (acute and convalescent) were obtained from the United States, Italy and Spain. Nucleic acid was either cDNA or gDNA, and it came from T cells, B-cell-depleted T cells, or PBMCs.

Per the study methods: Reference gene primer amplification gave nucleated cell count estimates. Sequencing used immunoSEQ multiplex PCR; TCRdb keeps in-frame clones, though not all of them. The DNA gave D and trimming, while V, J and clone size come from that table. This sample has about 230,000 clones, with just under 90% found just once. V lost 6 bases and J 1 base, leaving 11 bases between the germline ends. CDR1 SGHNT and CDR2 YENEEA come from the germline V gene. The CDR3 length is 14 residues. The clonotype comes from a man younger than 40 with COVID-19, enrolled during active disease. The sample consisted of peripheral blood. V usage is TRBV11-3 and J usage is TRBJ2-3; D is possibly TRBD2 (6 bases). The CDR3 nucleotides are TGTGCCAGCAGTCAACAGCGGGGCACAGATACGCAGTATTTT. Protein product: CASSQQRGTDTQYF.